A single sample gave rise to the 4 T cell receptor beta chains below, sequenced in a study of blood T cell repertoires in COVID-19. TCRdb's table, derived via immunoSEQ multiplex PCR, lists solely in-frame clones and lacks some. This repertoire shows 150,000 to 200,000 clones, roughly nine tenths found once; its top ten account for 0.95% to 1.5%. Material for sequencing was PBMCs or T cells enriched from blood (not recorded which). The source of these receptors is a human donor with acute COVID-19. The donor label of this sample is uncertain.

The J gene is TRBJ1-5, the V gene TRBV10-3; TRBD1 agrees at 9 bases. The CDR3 length is 16 residues. V gave up 4 bases and J gave up 6 bases; unmatched junction bases: 10. Germline CDR1 and CDR2: ENHRY and SYGVKD. CDR3 nucleotides: TGTGCCATCAGTGCCGTACAGGGGGCTGGCACTCAGCCCCAGCATTTT. This translates into CAISAVQGAGTQPQHF.

This rearrangement joins TRBV5-1 to TRBJ2-7; 11 nucleotides align to TRBD1. This CDR3 comprises 16 residues. Trimming took 3 bases from V and 4 from J; bases not matched to a gene: 9. The V gene's germline CDR1 is SGHRS and CDR2 YFSETQ. For the CDR3, the DNA is TGCGCCAGCAGCTGGGGCAGGACAGGGGGCGGTTACGAGCAGTACTTC. Translating it yields CASSWGRTGGGYEQYF.

The rearrangement uses TRBV4-1 and TRBJ2-1, with 11 bases matching TRBD2. The CDR3 has 18 residues. Looked up from germline, CDR1 is MGHRA and CDR2 is YSYEKL. V shed 0 bases and J 8 bases; nucleotides not matched to a gene: 12. This CDR3 reads CASSQEPSLVAGGDEQFF. The CDR3 DNA reads TGCGCCAGCAGCCAAGAACCCTCATTGGTAGCGGGGGGGGATGAGCAGTTCTTC.

This clone was seen only a few times. The J gene is TRBJ2-7, the V gene TRBV12-3 or TRBV12-4; no clear D. The CDR3 has 13 residues. The V end lost 2 bases, the J end lost 2 bases, and 7 bases lay between the germline ends. The CDR3 spells CASSLQVAYEQYF. DNA for the CDR3: TGTGCCAGCAGTTTACAGGTAGCCTACGAGCAGTACTTC.